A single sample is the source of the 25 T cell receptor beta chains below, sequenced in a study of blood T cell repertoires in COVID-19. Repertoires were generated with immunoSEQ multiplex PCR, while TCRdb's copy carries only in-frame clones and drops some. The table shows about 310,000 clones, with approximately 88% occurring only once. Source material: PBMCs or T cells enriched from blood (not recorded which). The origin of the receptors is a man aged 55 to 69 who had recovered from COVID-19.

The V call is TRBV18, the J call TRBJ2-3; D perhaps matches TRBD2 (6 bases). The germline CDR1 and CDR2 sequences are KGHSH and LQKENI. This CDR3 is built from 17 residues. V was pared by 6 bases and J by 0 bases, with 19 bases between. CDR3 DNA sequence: TGTGCCAGCTCCCGACGGGGTGCGGGAAGAAGCACAGATACGCAGTATTTT. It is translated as CASSRRGAGRSTDTQYF.

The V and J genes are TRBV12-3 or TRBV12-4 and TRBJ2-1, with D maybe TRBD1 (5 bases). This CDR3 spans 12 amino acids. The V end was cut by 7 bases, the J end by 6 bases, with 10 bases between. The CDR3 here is CASTRTGNEQFF. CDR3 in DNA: TGTGCCAGCACCCGAACAGGCAATGAGCAGTTCTTC.

The CDR3 is CASSYQGPLTYNEQFF. As DNA, the CDR3 is TGTGCCAGCAGTTACCAGGGCCCACTAACATACAATGAGCAGTTCTTC. The chain uses TRBV6-2 or TRBV6-3 and TRBJ2-1; D may be TRBD1 (5 bases). Per germline, CDR1 MNHEY and CDR2 SVGEGT. There are 16 residues in the CDR3. V lost 2 bases, J lost 4 bases, and 15 bases lay in between.

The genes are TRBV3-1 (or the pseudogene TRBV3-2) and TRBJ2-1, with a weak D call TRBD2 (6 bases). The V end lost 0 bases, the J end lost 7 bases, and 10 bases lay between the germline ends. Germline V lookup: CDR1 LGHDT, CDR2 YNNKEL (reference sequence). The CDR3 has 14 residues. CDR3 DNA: TGTGCCAGCAGCCAAGAATGGAGGGTGAATGAGCAGTTCTTC. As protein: CASSQEWRVNEQFF.

Here the CDR3 reads CASSQGLRGGQETQYF. DNA for the CDR3: TGTGCCAGCAGCCAAGGGCTTAGGGGGGGCCAAGAGACCCAGTACTTC. The gene calls are TRBV3-1 (or the pseudogene TRBV3-2) and TRBJ2-5, with D perhaps matching TRBD2 (7 bases). The CDR3 contains 16 residues. Germline V CDR1 and CDR2: LGHDT, YNNKEL (reference sequence). The V gene lost 1 base and the J gene lost 1 base, with 13 bases spanning the gap.

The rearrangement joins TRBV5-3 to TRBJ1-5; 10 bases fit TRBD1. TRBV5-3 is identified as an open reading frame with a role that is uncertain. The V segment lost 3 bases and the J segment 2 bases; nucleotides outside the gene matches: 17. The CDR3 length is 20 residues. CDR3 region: CARSYRQGARVKSGNQPQHF. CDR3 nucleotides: TGTGCCAGAAGCTACAGACAGGGGGCGCGTGTGAAGAGTGGCAATCAGCCCCAGCATTTT.

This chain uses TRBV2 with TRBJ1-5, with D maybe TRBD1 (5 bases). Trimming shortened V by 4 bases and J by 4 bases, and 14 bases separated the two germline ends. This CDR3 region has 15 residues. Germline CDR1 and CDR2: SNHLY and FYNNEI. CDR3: CASSARTSWNQPQHF. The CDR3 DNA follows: TGTGCCAGCAGTGCCCGGACATCGTGGAATCAGCCCCAGCATTTT.

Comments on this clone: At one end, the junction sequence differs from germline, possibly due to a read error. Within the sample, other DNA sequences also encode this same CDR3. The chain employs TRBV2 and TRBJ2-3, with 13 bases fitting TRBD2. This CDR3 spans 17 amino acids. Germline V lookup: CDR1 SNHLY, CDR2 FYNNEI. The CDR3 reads CASAGLAGVSSTDTQYF. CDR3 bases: TGCGCCAGTGCCGGACTAGCGGGAGTTTCTAGCACAGATACGCAGTATTTT.

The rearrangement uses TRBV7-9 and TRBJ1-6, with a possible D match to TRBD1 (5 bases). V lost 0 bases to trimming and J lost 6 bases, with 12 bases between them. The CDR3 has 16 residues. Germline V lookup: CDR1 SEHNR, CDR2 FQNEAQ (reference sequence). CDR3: CASSLATGLLNSPLHF. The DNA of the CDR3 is TGTGCCAGCAGCTTAGCCACGGGACTACTTAATTCACCCCTCCACTTT.

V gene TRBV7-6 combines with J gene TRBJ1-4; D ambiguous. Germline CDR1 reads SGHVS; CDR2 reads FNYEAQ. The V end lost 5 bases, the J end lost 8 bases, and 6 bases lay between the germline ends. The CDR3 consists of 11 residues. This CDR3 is CASSPQEKLFF. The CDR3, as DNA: TGTGCCAGCAGCCCCCAAGAAAAACTGTTTTTT.

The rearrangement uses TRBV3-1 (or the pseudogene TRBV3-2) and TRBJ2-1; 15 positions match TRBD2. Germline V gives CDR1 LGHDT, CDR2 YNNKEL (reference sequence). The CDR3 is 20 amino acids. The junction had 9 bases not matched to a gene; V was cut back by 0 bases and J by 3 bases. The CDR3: CASSQDLGLAGGPFYNEQFF. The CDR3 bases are TGTGCCAGCAGCCAAGATTTAGGACTAGCGGGAGGGCCATTCTACAATGAGCAGTTCTTC.

In DNA form, the CDR3 reads TGTGCCAGCAGCTTTAGGGCTGGGAGGCTCGGGGATGAGCAGTTCTTC. It codes for CASSFRAGRLGDEQFF. The chain carries TRBV11-3 and TRBJ2-1; TRBD2 is a possible D gene (6 bases). Germline assignment: CDR1 SGHNT and CDR2 YENEEA. Trimming removed 3 bases at V and 8 bases at J, with 20 bases between. The CDR3 runs to 16 residues.

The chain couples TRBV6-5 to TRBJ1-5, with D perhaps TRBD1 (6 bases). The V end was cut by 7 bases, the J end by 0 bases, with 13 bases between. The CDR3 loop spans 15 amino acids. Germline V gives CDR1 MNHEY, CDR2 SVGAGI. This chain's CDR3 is CASTMDSYSNQPQHF. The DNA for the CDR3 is TGTGCCAGCACCATGGACAGTTATAGCAATCAGCCCCAGCATTTT.

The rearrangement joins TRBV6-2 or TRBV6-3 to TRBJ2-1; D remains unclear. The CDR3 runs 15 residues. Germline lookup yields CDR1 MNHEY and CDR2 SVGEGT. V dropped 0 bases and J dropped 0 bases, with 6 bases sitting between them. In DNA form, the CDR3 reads TGTGCCAGCAGTTACTCCACTCCCTCCTACAATGAGCAGTTCTTC. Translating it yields CASSYSTPSYNEQFF.

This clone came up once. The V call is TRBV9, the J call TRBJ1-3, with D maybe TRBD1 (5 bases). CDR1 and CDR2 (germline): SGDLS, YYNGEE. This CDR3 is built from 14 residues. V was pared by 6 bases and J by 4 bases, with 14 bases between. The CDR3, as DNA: TGTGCCAGCACCAGGCGGGGGGAAGGAAACACCATATATTTT. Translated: CASTRRGEGNTIYF.

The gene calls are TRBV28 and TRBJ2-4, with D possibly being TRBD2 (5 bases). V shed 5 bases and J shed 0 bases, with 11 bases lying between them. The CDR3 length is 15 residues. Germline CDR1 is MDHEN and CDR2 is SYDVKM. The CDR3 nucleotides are TGTGCCAGCAGTACGAGCGGACTAGCCAAAAACATTCAGTACTTC. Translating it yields CASSTSGLAKNIQYF.

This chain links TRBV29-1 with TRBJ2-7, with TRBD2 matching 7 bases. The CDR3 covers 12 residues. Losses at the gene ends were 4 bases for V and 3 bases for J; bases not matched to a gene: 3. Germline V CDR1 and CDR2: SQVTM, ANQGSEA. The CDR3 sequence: CSVVRGGYEQYF. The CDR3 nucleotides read TGCAGCGTTGTACGCGGGGGCTACGAGCAGTACTTC.

Written as DNA, the CDR3 is TGTGCCAGCAGCGTAGGGGCGGGAGGGCCGAAAGAGCAGTACTTC. The encoded protein is CASSVGAGGPKEQYF. The chain uses TRBV9 and TRBJ2-7; 9 bases map to TRBD2. The trim removed 0 bases at V and 7 bases at J, leaving 8 bases unmatched. This CDR3 has 15 residues. Looked up from germline, CDR1 is SGDLS and CDR2 is YYNGEE.

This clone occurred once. The CDR3 loop reads CSVEVGNGYTF. CDR3 nucleotides: TGCAGCGTTGAGGTGGGCAATGGCTACACCTTC. The rearrangement joins TRBV29-1 to TRBJ1-2; D not certain. The V end was cut by 3 bases, the J end by 6 bases, with 8 bases between. Germline V gives CDR1 SQVTM, CDR2 ANQGSEA. The CDR3 is made up of 11 amino acids.

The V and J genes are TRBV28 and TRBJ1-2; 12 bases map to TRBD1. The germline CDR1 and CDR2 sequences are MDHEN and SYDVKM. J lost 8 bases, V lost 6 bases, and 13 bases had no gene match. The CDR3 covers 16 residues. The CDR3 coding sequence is TGTGCCAGCAGCCTGGGACAGGGGGCGCCCCCAAGGGGCTACACCTTC. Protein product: CASSLGQGAPPRGYTF.

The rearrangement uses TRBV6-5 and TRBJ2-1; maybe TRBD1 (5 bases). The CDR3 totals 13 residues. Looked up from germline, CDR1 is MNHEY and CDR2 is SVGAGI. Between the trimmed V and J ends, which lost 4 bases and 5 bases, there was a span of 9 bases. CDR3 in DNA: TGTGCCAGCAGTTTTGGACAAAACAATGAGCAGTTCTTC. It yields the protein CASSFGQNNEQFF.

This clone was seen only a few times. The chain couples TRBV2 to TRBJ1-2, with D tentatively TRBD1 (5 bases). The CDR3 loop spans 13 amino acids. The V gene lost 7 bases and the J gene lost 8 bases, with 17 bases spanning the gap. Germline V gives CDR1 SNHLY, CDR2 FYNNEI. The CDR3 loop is CASTRDAGQGYTF. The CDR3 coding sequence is TGTGCCAGCACACGTGACGCAGGGCAGGGCTACACCTTC.

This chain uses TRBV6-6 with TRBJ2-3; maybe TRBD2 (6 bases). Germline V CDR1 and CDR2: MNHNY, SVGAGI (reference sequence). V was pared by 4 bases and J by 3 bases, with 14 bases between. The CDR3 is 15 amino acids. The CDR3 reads CASSSWGGHTDTQYF. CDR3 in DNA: TGTGCCAGCAGTTCCTGGGGAGGTCATACAGATACGCAGTATTTT.

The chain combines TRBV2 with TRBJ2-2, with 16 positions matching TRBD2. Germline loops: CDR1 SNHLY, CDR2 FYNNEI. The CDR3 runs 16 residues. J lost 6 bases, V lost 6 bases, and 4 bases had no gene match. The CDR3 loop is CASRRGLAGGSGELFF. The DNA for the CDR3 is TGTGCCAGCAGGAGGGGACTAGCGGGAGGGTCCGGGGAGCTGTTTTTT.

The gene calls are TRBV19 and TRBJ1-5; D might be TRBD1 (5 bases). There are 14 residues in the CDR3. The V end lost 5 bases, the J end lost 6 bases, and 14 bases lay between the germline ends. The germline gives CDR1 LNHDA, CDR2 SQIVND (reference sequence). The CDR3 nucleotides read TGTGCCAGTAGTCTCGGGGGAGAGGGTCAGCCCCAGCATTTT. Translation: CASSLGGEGQPQHF.